The 17 T cell receptor beta chains given below trace back to one sample, sequenced in a study of human T cells and chemical hapten exposure. The time point: patch test 3, about 24 weeks after DPC sensitization. This sample's treatment: therapeutic diphenylcyclopropenone sensitization with weekly scalp DPC. TCRdb independently ran MiXCR on the RACE reads; one entry per CDR3 protein. The repertoire has 150,000 to 200,000 distinct CDR3 sequences, roughly a quarter of them found once; the top ten carry 2% to 2.5%. The sample in question was whole blood, obtained in connection with sensitization to the hapten diphenylcyclopropenone (DPC). Source of these receptors: a middle-aged woman with alopecia areata. Some clones in this sample may be carry-over from other donors' samples.

This clonotype occurred a few times. The genes are TRBV4-2 and TRBJ1-5; D is unclear. Between the trimmed V and J ends, which lost 0 bases and 6 bases, there was a span of 15 bases. CDR1 and CDR2 (germline): LGHNA, YNFKEQ. The CDR3 sequence is 16 residues long. CDR3 nucleotides: TGTGCCAGCAGCCAAGAGGAACTCCCCTTTAGTCAGCCCCAGCATTTT. Translated, it gives CASSQEELPFSQPQHF.

This chain joins TRBV10-3 and TRBJ2-1; TRBD2 agrees at 8 bases. CDR3 length equals 14 residues. Germline V gene data show CDR1 as ENHRY and CDR2 as SYGVKD. Trimming took 2 bases from V and 9 from J; bases not matched to a gene: 6. CDR3 DNA sequence: TGTGCCATCAGTGAGCGGGAGGGCCCGTTTGAGCAGTTCTTC. Protein sequence: CAISEREGPFEQFF.

Only a few counts were recorded for this clonotype. The genes are TRBV20-1 and TRBJ2-1; 13 bases match TRBD2. Germline loops: CDR1 DFQATT, CDR2 SNEGSKA (reference sequence). CDR3 size: 15 residues. Trimming took 6 bases from V and 8 from J; bases not matched to a gene: 10. The CDR3 DNA reads as TGCAGTGCCCCAACCGGGACTAGCGGGAAATATGAGCAGTTCTTC. This sequence encodes CSAPTGTSGKYEQFF.

This chain connects TRBV27 to TRBJ1-4, with D maybe TRBD1 (5 bases). CDR1 and CDR2 (germline): MNHEY, SMNVEV (reference sequence). Between the trimmed V and J ends, which lost 8 bases and 8 bases, there was a span of 21 bases. This CDR3 contains 15 residues. Here the CDR3 reads CASAPGGGGLEKLFF. The CDR3 DNA sequence: TGTGCCAGCGCTCCGGGCGGGGGAGGACTCGAAAAACTGTTTTTT.

This clonotype appeared a few times. The gene calls are TRBV29-1 and TRBJ2-7, with D possibly being TRBD1 (6 bases). There are 12 residues in the CDR3. Trimming took off 3 bases at V and 6 bases at J, with 12 bases between the two ends. The germline gives CDR1 SQVTM, CDR2 ANQGSEA. The CDR3 sequence: CSVDRGFGEQYF. The CDR3, as DNA: TGCAGCGTTGATAGGGGGTTTGGCGAGCAGTACTTC.

The chain has TRBV29-1 and TRBJ1-1; D is perhaps TRBD1 (6 bases). The CDR3 length is 15 residues. Germline CDR1 SQVTM, CDR2 ANQGSEA. V shed 1 base and J shed 4 bases, with 16 bases lying between them. DNA of the CDR3: TGCAGCGTTGAAGTAAAACAGGGTTTGGGCACTGAAGCTTTCTTT. It yields the protein CSVEVKQGLGTEAFF.

The sample holds a few counts of this clonotype. The CDR3 loop is CASSLGPGSGDEQYF. Here the CDR3 DNA reads TGTGCCAGCAGTCTTGGACCGGGATCGGGCGACGAGCAGTACTTC. The V gene is TRBV7-6, the J gene TRBJ2-7, with a weak D call TRBD2 (5 bases). Trimming took off 6 bases at V and 5 bases at J, with 20 bases between the two ends. Germline V gene data show CDR1 as SGHVS and CDR2 as FNYEAQ. This CDR3 spans 15 amino acids.

The V and J genes are TRBV10-3 and TRBJ2-5, with 7 bases lining up with TRBD1. Germline V gene lookup returns CDR1 ENHRY and CDR2 SYGVKD. This CDR3 contains 13 residues. V dropped 5 bases and J dropped 4; count of bases not matched to a gene: 4. In DNA, the CDR3 is TGTGCCATCAGTACAGGGGAATCAGAGACCCAGTACTTC. This gives the protein CAISTGESETQYF.

This clonotype occurred many times. CDR3 in amino acids: CASSLDPGAGAVEQYF. The CDR3 DNA sequence: TGTGCCAGCAGCCTCGACCCCGGAGCGGGAGCGGTCGAGCAGTACTTC. The V call is TRBV13, the J call TRBJ2-7; 8 bases align to TRBD2. Germline lookup yields CDR1 PRHDT and CDR2 FYEKMQ (reference sequence). V trimming: 5 bases; J trimming: 6 bases; junction bases outside the gene matches: 15. The CDR3 consists of 16 residues. Variable domain in full (rest from reference TRBV13 and TRBJ2-7): AAGVIQSPRHLIKEKRETATLKCYPIPRHDTVYWYQQGPGQDPQFLISFYEKMQSDKGSIPDRFSAQQFSDYHSELNMSSLELGDSALYFCASSLDPGAGAVEQYFGPGTRLTVT.

This clonotype was counted only a few times. This rearrangement joins TRBV20-1 to TRBJ2-3; possibly TRBD1 for D (6 bases). The CDR3 is 15 residues long. The V gene lost 6 bases and the J gene lost 0 bases, with 16 bases spanning the gap. Looked up from germline, CDR1 is DFQATT and CDR2 is SNEGSKA (reference sequence). The CDR3: CSANPRTASTDTQYF. CDR3 DNA sequence: TGCAGTGCCAACCCTAGGACAGCTAGCACAGATACGCAGTATTTT.

This clonotype turned up a few times. The chain carries TRBV9 and TRBJ2-7; maybe TRBD2 (6 bases). The germline V gene encodes CDR1 SGDLS and CDR2 YYNGEE. The V end was cut by 4 bases, the J end by 5 bases, with 16 bases between. The CDR3 extends over 14 amino acids. The CDR3 bases are TGTGCCAGCAGCCGAGGGAGCGGGCCCGACGAGCAGTACTTC. Its protein is CASSRGSGPDEQYF. The full variable domain, completed using reference TRBV9 and TRBJ2-7, is DSGVTQTPKHLITATGQRVTLRCSPRSGDLSVYWYQQSLDQGLQFLIQYYNGEERAKGNILERFSAQQFPDLHSELNLSSLELGDSALYFCASSRGSGPDEQYFGPGTRLTVT.

The chain couples TRBV30 to TRBJ2-2; D remains ambiguous. Trimming cost V 2 bases and J 6 bases, with 13 bases left between them. Germline V lookup: CDR1 GTSNPN, CDR2 SVGIG (reference sequence). CDR3 length equals 14 residues. The CDR3: CAWSSGLAAGELFF. The CDR3 DNA reads as TGTGCCTGGAGTTCCGGGTTGGCGGCCGGGGAGCTGTTTTTT.

The CDR3 region has the DNA TGTGCCAGCAGCTCATACCAGGGGGGACTTAATGAGCAGTTCTTC. Amino acids: CASSSYQGGLNEQFF. The gene calls are TRBV27 and TRBJ2-1, with a weak D call TRBD1 (7 bases). Germline CDR1 is MNHEY and CDR2 is SMNVEV (reference sequence). The CDR3 totals 15 residues. V was cut by 6 bases and J by 7 bases, with 19 bases left in between.

CDR3 loop: CSVEESYYNEQFF. CDR3 bases: TGCAGCGTTGAGGAGAGTTACTACAATGAGCAGTTCTTC. V gene TRBV29-1 combines with J gene TRBJ2-1; D gene uncertain. The CDR3 loop spans 13 amino acids. V shed 3 bases and J shed 3 bases, with 9 bases lying between them. Per the germline V gene, CDR1 is SQVTM and CDR2 is ANQGSEA.

The chain has TRBV20-1 and TRBJ2-1, with TRBD2 matching over 12 bases. This CDR3 comprises 15 residues. CDR1 is DFQATT, CDR2 SNEGSKA, per germline (reference sequence). The J segment lost 4 bases and the V segment lost 3 bases, leaving 4 bases of the junction unmatched. Written as DNA, the CDR3 is TGCAGTGCTAGGCGGACTAGCGGGGATTACAATGAGCAGTTCTTC. It translates to CSARRTSGDYNEQFF.

V gene TRBV5-8 combines with J gene TRBJ2-2; 9 positions match TRBD2. Per germline, CDR1 SGHTS and CDR2 YDEGEE. V gave up 2 bases and J gave up 6 bases; unmatched junction bases: 5. This CDR3 contains 15 residues. In DNA, the CDR3 is TGTGCCAGCAGCTTTTTAGCGGGAGCGGCCGGGGAGCTGTTTTTT. It yields the protein CASSFLAGAAGELFF.

The CDR3 here is CSARGVGRSNQPQHF. The CDR3 DNA is TGCAGTGCTAGAGGAGTAGGTCGGAGCAATCAGCCCCAGCATTTT. J is TRBJ1-5 and V is TRBV20-1; D not certain. The CDR3 consists of 15 residues. Trimming removed 1 base from V and 1 base from J, with 11 bases in between. CDR1 DFQATT and CDR2 SNEGSKA come from the germline V gene (reference sequence).